The source of this T cell receptor beta chain is a study of CD8 T cells in Susac syndrome. Notes on the study in general: Clonal expansion was not observed in the Susac syndrome CD4+ T cell repertoires.

V lost 8 bases, J lost 4 bases, and 9 bases lay in between. Germline CDR1 SNHLY, CDR2 FYNNEI. This CDR3 region has 11 residues. This clonotype occurred once. Its antigen is not known. Reverse transcription of about 0.45 to 1 ug RNA used random hexamers. In TCRdb, the immunoSEQ multiplex PCR reads were re-called with MiXCR into one record per CDR3 protein. The top ten clones hold approximately 0.17% of a sample with 150,000 to 160,000 distinct CDR3 sequences, 85% to 95% of them seen once. The sequence derives from a human donor with Susac syndrome. This chain connects TRBV2 to TRBJ2-7; no definite D call. The sample consisted of CD4+ T cells from PBMCs. Here the CDR3 reads CASRSLYEQYF. Written as DNA, the CDR3 is TGTGCCAGCCGGTCACTTTACGAGCAGTACTTC. Supplemented by reference TRBV2 and TRBJ2-7, the full variable domain reads EPEVTQTPSHQVTQMGQEVILRCVPISNHLYFYWYRQILGQKVEFLVSFYNNEISEKSEIFDDQFSVERPDGSNFTLKIRSTKLEDSAMYFCASRSLYEQYFGPGTRLTVT.